This TCR beta chain was identified in a study of CD8+CD57+ T cells in acquired aplastic anemia. Study context: Sorted CD4+ and CD8+ cells gave a mean 3.2 ug DNA, range about 0.19 to 27.4 ug.

Template material for TCR beta VDJ and CDR3 profiling consisted of genomic DNA. TCRdb fed the reads into MiXCR, producing one record per CDR3 protein. Among about 200,000 distinct CDR3 sequences listed, roughly 50% were seen once. In the case of this clonotype: Its antigen is unknown.

This CDR3 is built from 16 residues. Trimming took off 2 bases at V and 8 bases at J, with 21 bases between the two ends. By flow cytometry, patients selected for sequencing had shown an expansion of CD8+CD57+ cells. All participating patients were living with severe acquired aplastic anemia. Points from the study as a whole: Patients and controls had CD8+ Simpson's diversity values that were not significantly distinct.

The chain uses TRBV12-3 or TRBV12-4 and TRBJ1-2, with D perhaps matching TRBD1 (6 bases). Sequences were obtained from sorted CD4+, CD8+, or CD8+CD57+ T cells (not recorded which) from PBMCs. The TCR originated in a human donor with aplastic anemia. CDR3 bases: TGTGCCAGCAGTTTACTAGCGGGACATTGGCTAAGCGGCTACACCTTC. This codes for CASSLLAGHWLSGYTF.